Shown below are 20 T cell receptor beta chains from a single sample sequenced in a study of blood T cell repertoires in COVID-19. Using immunoSEQ multiplex PCR, the repertoire was profiled, and TCRdb retains in-frame clones only, with some absent. The sample contains 90,000 to 110,000 clones, approximately 83% of which appear only once. Input material: peripheral blood. The receptor set was obtained from a man over 45 with acute or convalescent COVID-19.

This chain connects TRBV24-1 to TRBJ1-1, with D hard to call. The length of the CDR3 is 11 residues. Germline CDR1 is KGHDR and CDR2 is SFDVKD. The V end lost 6 bases, the J end lost 8 bases, and 9 bases lay between the germline ends. The CDR3 here is CATSHSSEAFF. The CDR3 DNA reads as TGTGCCACCAGTCATTCCTCCGAAGCTTTCTTT.

This clone was detected a few times. V and J are TRBV4-2 and TRBJ2-2, with 7 bases fitting TRBD2. The CDR3 is made up of 15 amino acids. The trim removed 1 base at V and 1 base at J, leaving 0 bases unmatched. Germline V gene data show CDR1 as LGHNA and CDR2 as YNFKEQ. CDR3: CASSQAGGNTGELFF. CDR3 DNA sequence: TGTGCCAGCAGCCAAGCGGGGGGGAACACCGGGGAGCTGTTTTTT.

The V and J genes are TRBV19 and TRBJ1-5; D ambiguous. The CDR3 consists of 13 residues. Germline V gene sequence: CDR1 LNHDA, CDR2 SQIVND (reference sequence). V lost 3 bases and J lost 6, with 9 bases in between. The CDR3 DNA is TGTGCCAGTAGTATGGAGTATCGTCAGCCCCAGCATTTT. Its protein product is CASSMEYRQPQHF.

The chain links TRBV15 to TRBJ1-1; D not certain. Trimming left V 1 base short and J 3 bases short, with 12 bases between. This CDR3 has 15 residues. CDR1 and CDR2 from the germline V gene are LNHNV and YYDKDF (reference sequence). DNA of the CDR3: TGTGCCACCAGCAGAGGCGACGCGGGGTACACTGAAGCTTTCTTT. Translating gives CATSRGDAGYTEAFF.

J is TRBJ2-1 and V is TRBV24-1; 10 bases are shared with TRBD1. Unmatched junction bases numbered 6, after V lost 1 base and J lost 10 bases. The germline V gene has CDR1 KGHDR and CDR2 SFDVKD. The CDR3 runs to 15 residues. The CDR3, as DNA: TGTGCCACCAGTGATTTCAGAGGACAGGGGGTCGAGCAGTTCTTC. It is translated as CATSDFRGQGVEQFF.

V is TRBV5-6 and J is TRBJ1-2, with 9 bases fitting TRBD1. With V trimmed by 4 bases and J by 5 bases, 6 bases remained unmatched. The CDR3 covers 14 residues. Germline CDR1 and CDR2: SGHDT and YYEEEE. CDR3 in DNA: TGTGCCAGCAGCCCGGGACAGGGAGTATATGGCTACACCTTC. Encoded protein: CASSPGQGVYGYTF.

The count of this clone is one. The rearrangement links TRBV7-9 to TRBJ1-5; no reliable D call. Germline V gene lookup returns CDR1 SEHNR and CDR2 FQNEAQ (reference sequence). The V gene lost 4 bases and the J gene lost 4 bases, with 17 bases spanning the gap. The CDR3 consists of 16 residues. The CDR3 DNA reads TGTGCCAGCAGCTCCTCGAGGGCAGGAGATAATCAGCCCCAGCATTTT. This codes for CASSSSRAGDNQPQHF.

The gene calls are TRBV18 and TRBJ1-1; TRBD1 agrees at 10 bases. The CDR3 sequence is 15 residues long. After removal of 6 bases from V and 3 bases from J, the junction contained 7 bases not matched to a gene. Germline-derived CDR1 and CDR2 are KGHSH and LQKENI. CDR3 in DNA: TGTGCCAGCTCGCCCCTCGGGACAGGGGACACTGAAGCTTTCTTT. Translation gives CASSPLGTGDTEAFF.

The chain joins TRBV11-2 to TRBJ2-1, with TRBD2 matching 12 bases. The CDR3 totals 15 residues. CDR1 and CDR2 from the germline V gene are SGHAT and FQNNGV. J was trimmed by 8 bases and V by 5 bases; bases with no gene match: 7. The CDR3 is CASSVTSGRGDEQFF. The CDR3 DNA reads as TGTGCCAGCAGCGTGACTAGCGGGAGAGGCGATGAGCAGTTCTTC.

This chain joins TRBV4-2 and TRBJ2-1; D unresolved. The CDR3 sequence is 17 residues long. Germline V gene data show CDR1 as LGHNA and CDR2 as YNFKEQ. The V end lost 0 bases, the J end lost 2 bases, and 14 bases lay between the germline ends. CDR3 nucleotides: TGTGCCAGCAGCCAAGATGCCCCGGAGTCCACCTACAATGAGCAGTTCTTC. Amino acids: CASSQDAPESTYNEQFF.

This clone came up once. The J gene is TRBJ1-2, the V gene TRBV11-3; D remains ambiguous. The V gene lost 3 bases and the J gene lost 6 bases, with 14 bases spanning the gap. This CDR3 is built from 14 residues. Germline CDR1 SGHNT, CDR2 YENEEA. The CDR3 is CASSFNNAEHGYTF. The CDR3 DNA reads as TGTGCCAGCAGCTTTAACAATGCGGAACATGGCTACACCTTC.

The gene calls are TRBV28 and TRBJ2-7; 11 bases are shared with TRBD2. J was trimmed by 2 bases and V by 6 bases; bases with no gene match: 0. The V gene's germline CDR1 is MDHEN and CDR2 SYDVKM. The CDR3 covers 13 residues. In DNA, the CDR3 is TGTGCCAGCAGGACTAGCGGGACCTACGAGCAGTACTTC. This gives the protein CASRTSGTYEQYF.

The chain employs TRBV19 and TRBJ1-2; D uncertain. Trimming removed 6 bases from V and 2 bases from J, with 4 bases in between. This CDR3 is 11 amino acids long. Looked up from germline, CDR1 is LNHDA and CDR2 is SQIVND (reference sequence). The CDR3 DNA is TGTGCCAGTAGACTAAACTATGGCTACACCTTC. Translated, it gives CASRLNYGYTF. The full variable domain, its missing parts supplied by reference TRBV19 and TRBJ1-2, is DGGITQSPKYLFRKEGQNVTLSCEQNLNHDAMYWYRQDPGQGLRLIYYSQIVNDFQKGDIAEGYSVSREKKESFPLTVTSAQKNPTAFYLCASRLNYGYTFGSGTRLTVV.

The J gene is TRBJ1-1, the V gene TRBV11-2; 7 nucleotides line up with TRBD1. The CDR3 spans 13 residues. CDR1 is SGHAT, CDR2 FQNNGV, per germline. Unmatched junction bases numbered 3, after V lost 4 bases and J lost 4 bases. CDR3 sequence reads: CASSSGQVTEAFF. The CDR3 DNA sequence: TGTGCCAGCAGCTCCGGACAGGTCACTGAAGCTTTCTTT.

The V gene is TRBV29-1, the J gene TRBJ1-1, with 7 nucleotides matching TRBD1. The germline V gene encodes CDR1 SQVTM and CDR2 ANQGSEA. The CDR3 sequence is 12 residues long. V lost 8 bases to trimming and J lost 8 bases; unmatched junction nucleotides: 11. The CDR3 is CSSGHRGPEAFF. The CDR3, as DNA: TGCAGCTCTGGCCACAGGGGCCCCGAAGCTTTCTTT.

The chain has TRBV5-8 and TRBJ2-2; D perhaps matches TRBD2 (5 bases). Germline CDR1 is SGHTS and CDR2 is YDEGEE. This CDR3 region has 13 residues. V was pared by 3 bases and J by 7 bases, with 10 bases between. In DNA form, the CDR3 reads TGTGCCAGCAGCTGGCCGGGGTTCGGGGAGCTGTTTTTT. The encoded protein is CASSWPGFGELFF.

V is TRBV10-2 and J is TRBJ2-7; D is possibly TRBD2 (7 bases). The CDR3 covers 15 residues. The germline gives CDR1 WSHSY, CDR2 SAAADI. Trimming pared 10 bases from V and 1 base from J, leaving 20 bases between. The CDR3, as DNA: TGCGCCACCCAAGGGGGGGAAGGAAAATCCTACGAGCAGTACTTC. This gives the protein CATQGGEGKSYEQYF.

The J gene is TRBJ2-5, the V gene TRBV5-6; the match to TRBD1 covers 10 bases. Looked up from germline, CDR1 is SGHDT and CDR2 is YYEEEE. Unmatched junction bases numbered 14, after V lost 2 bases and J lost 4 bases. The CDR3 sequence is 18 residues long. CDR3 coding DNA: TGTGCCAGCAGCTTATTAGGGTCCGGGACAGGGGAAGGAGAGACCCAGTACTTC. It encodes CASSLLGSGTGEGETQYF.

The chain uses TRBV9 and TRBJ1-4; 10 bases map to TRBD1. Germline V lookup: CDR1 SGDLS, CDR2 YYNGEE. Germline trimming cut 5 bases from V and 8 bases from J; bases unmatched to any gene: 9. The CDR3 has 15 amino acids. The CDR3, as DNA: TGTGCCAGCAGTAAGACAGGGGGCAATCGGGAAAAACTGTTTTTT. Amino acid sequence: CASSKTGGNREKLFF. Full variable domain (outside the CDR3, taken from reference TRBV9 and TRBJ1-4): DSGVTQTPKHLITATGQRVTLRCSPRSGDLSVYWYQQSLDQGLQFLIQYYNGEERAKGNILERFSAQQFPDLHSELNLSSLELGDSALYFCASSKTGGNREKLFFGSGTQLSVL.

The chain is built from TRBV9 and TRBJ1-2; D is undetermined. V lost 0 bases to trimming and J lost 0 bases, with 12 bases between them. This CDR3 is built from 16 residues. The germline CDR1 and CDR2 sequences are SGDLS and YYNGEE. The CDR3 DNA is TGTGCCAGCAGCGTAGAAGGTAGAGGAGCTAACTATGGCTACACCTTC. The encoded protein is CASSVEGRGANYGYTF.